The 5 T cell receptor beta chains presented below share a single source sample, sequenced in a study of T cells in women clearing cervical HPV infection. Sequencing used immunoSEQ multiplex PCR; TCRdb keeps in-frame clones, though not all of them. Its listing shows 9,500 to 15,000 clones. Source material: blood buffy coat. The receptors originated from a woman between 18 and 70 years old with a cervical HPV16 infection that either progressed to CIN3+ or cleared (not recorded which).

A word on this clone: The DNA ends 3 residues before the CDR3 does, and the rest of the CDR3 is filled in from the germline J gene. The rearrangement links TRBV5-1 to TRBJ2-1; tentatively, D is TRBD1 (5 bases). Trimming removed 3 bases from V and 5 bases from J, with 9 bases in between. The germline CDR1 and CDR2 sequences are SGHRS and YFSETQ. This CDR3 region has 13 residues. CDR3 residues: CASSSHRNNEQFF. Partial CDR3 DNA: TGCGCCAGCAGCTCCCACAGGAACAATGAG.

Concerning this clone itself: The CDR3 goes on 3 residues after the read ends, and that part is filled in from the germline J gene. The chain uses TRBV20-1 and TRBJ2-3, with 9 bases matching TRBD1. CDR1 DFQATT and CDR2 SNEGSKA come from the germline V gene (reference sequence). J lost 2 bases, V lost 6 bases, and 9 bases had no gene match. The CDR3 extends over 15 amino acids. The CDR3 spells CSAPPGQGNTDTQYF. Partial CDR3 DNA: TGCAGTGCACCCCCGGGACAGGGAAACACAGATACG.

Judged by frequency, this clone is medium-sized. The CDR3 is cut off 3 residues early in the read; its end comes from the germline J gene. This rearrangement joins TRBV12-5 to TRBJ2-7; 8 bases fit TRBD2. Germline CDR1 LGHNT, CDR2 FRNRAP. This CDR3 comprises 14 residues. V gave up 4 bases and J gave up 0 bases; unmatched junction bases: 2. Incomplete CDR3 DNA: TGTGCTAGTGGTTGGAGCGGGAGCTCCTACGAG. It codes for CASGWSGSSYE. From start to end, the CDR3 is CASGWSGSSYEQYF.

On this clone: The read terminates 3 residues before the CDR3 end, so the remaining end is supplied by the germline J gene. This chain connects TRBV5-5 to TRBJ2-5; D is possibly TRBD2 (6 bases). Trimming cost V 3 bases and J 3 bases, with 12 bases left between them. Germline loops: CDR1 SGHKS, CDR2 YYEKEE (reference sequence). The CDR3 runs 14 residues. The CDR3 reads CASSYRGGEETQYF. The part of the CDR3 DNA that was read is TGTGCCAGCAGCTACCGGGGCGGGGAAGAGACC.

A remark on this clone: Read data end 3 residues before the CDR3 end; the end is taken from the germline J gene. The chain uses TRBV18 and TRBJ2-5; 7 bases align to TRBD1. Germline trimming cut 3 bases from V and 3 bases from J; bases unmatched to any gene: 4. This CDR3 spans 14 amino acids. Germline V gives CDR1 KGHSH, CDR2 LQKENI. The chain's CDR3 is CASSPPDRKETQYF. The CDR3 DNA, read in part, is TGTGCCAGCTCACCCCCGGACAGGAAAGAGACC.